A selection of T cell receptor beta chains follows, all from one sample in a study of cytomegalovirus exposure and HLA in healthy donors. Profiled with immunoSEQ multiplex PCR; TCRdb holds only in-frame clones, not every one. The sample shows some 120,000 clones, approximately 69% of them seen only once. Sequencing was carried out using PBMCs. These receptors originate from a man aged 35-49 years in good health and CMV-seropositive. Each CDR3 is given without its conserved first and last residue. Size tells how often a clone was seen (once, few, many) or the class of an expanded clone, and some rows leave it out.

cdr3_aa	clone_size	v_call	j_call
ASSELAGSSYEQY	.	TRBV6-1	TRBJ2-7
ASSFGSGALLEQY	few	TRBV5-1	TRBJ2-7
ASSLVTGNSGYT	.	TRBV7-8	TRBJ1-2
ASSGTSPQNTQY	.	TRBV7-6	TRBJ2-3
AISTVVGGNSPLH	once	TRBV10-3	TRBJ1-6
ASSLLFSGGANVLT	.	TRBV28	TRBJ2-6
ASSFVSPGGTDTQY	.	TRBV5-8	TRBJ2-3
ASSQPGQGTEQY	.	TRBV6-1	TRBJ2-7
ASSPQGSHEQY	.	TRBV7-9	TRBJ2-7
ASSQQGGEKLF	.	TRBV18	TRBJ1-4
ASSFRGSWGYT	.	TRBV28	TRBJ1-2
ASSLAARGHNTEAF	once	TRBV7-9	TRBJ1-1
ASSQAGVEQY	.	TRBV7-8	TRBJ2-7
ASSYSAGGVTGELF	.	TRBV6-5	TRBJ2-2
ASSLGAGNYGYT	few	TRBV5-1	TRBJ1-2
ASSFSTQKLF	.	TRBV28	TRBJ1-4
ASSQVDRDNQPQH	.	TRBV4-1	TRBJ1-5
ASSKQGRTTGDTQY	.	TRBV5-1	TRBJ2-3
ASSWGGGGLDYGYT	few	TRBV5-1	TRBJ1-2
ASRSGSYTGELF	.	TRBV28	TRBJ2-2
ASSSGFVSSYEQY	once	TRBV5-6	TRBJ2-7
ASSLGRFGGSSYNEQF	.	TRBV7-9	TRBJ2-1
ASSMGQAGANEQF	.	TRBV19	TRBJ2-1
ASSADSGGAIDEQF	.	TRBV9	TRBJ2-1
ASSRGSTRDGGYT	.	TRBV9	TRBJ1-2
ASTPTGVGNYGYT	once	TRBV19	TRBJ1-2
ATSRDPTGDLNQPQH	.	TRBV15	TRBJ1-5
ASSRRDRGFVTEAF	once	TRBV9	TRBJ1-1
ASSPQGPGEQY	.	TRBV11-2	TRBJ2-7
ASSATGQLNNEQF	.	TRBV25-1	TRBJ2-1
ASTPIETGYRYEQY	.	TRBV28	TRBJ2-7
SGTSGRGTQY	.	TRBV29-1	TRBJ2-3
ASSNRQGRNYEQY	.	TRBV6-1	TRBJ2-7
ASRASAQQSRETQY	.	TRBV5-1	TRBJ2-5
ASSLGGGGEAF	once	TRBV27	TRBJ1-1
ASSLWSGGNQPQH	.	TRBV28	TRBJ1-5
ASSRGGARSDEQY	.	TRBV5-1	TRBJ2-7
ASGPPANNEQF	.	TRBV7-9	TRBJ2-1
SVAGGNEQF	.	TRBV29-1	TRBJ2-1
ASSLEQGLAGVGQF	few	TRBV7-8	TRBJ2-1
SVTAGGWGEQF	.	TRBV29-1	TRBJ2-1
AWSWAGMNYGYT	.	TRBV30	TRBJ1-2
AWTRPPGNNSPLH	.	TRBV30	TRBJ1-6
ASLDRGREQF	few	TRBV19	TRBJ2-1
ASSQRSDMSEKLF	few	TRBV28	TRBJ1-4
ASSYLGLEETQY	.	TRBV6-5	TRBJ2-5
ASSLTGSHQAGNTIY	.	TRBV5-1	TRBJ1-3
ASSLTDRTTNKKLF	.	TRBV5-1	TRBJ1-4
ASSQGDRKNEKLF	.	TRBV7-9	TRBJ1-4
ASSSSGATNEKLF	.	TRBV2	TRBJ1-4
ASSMGRGSGELF	.	TRBV19	TRBJ2-2
ASGSGGGLTDTQY	.	TRBV13	TRBJ2-3
ASSIDRAGGNTGELF	.	TRBV19	TRBJ2-2
ASSLAGVLGETQY	once	TRBV5-4	TRBJ2-5
SVGGSSGRNEQF	.	TRBV29-1	TRBJ2-1
ASSLSIRDETQY	once	TRBV7-2	TRBJ2-5
ASSSRTGAGNTIY	once	TRBV13	TRBJ1-3